Each of the 11 T cell receptor beta chains below was sequenced from the same sample in a study of control samples from healthy donors and cancer patients. Only in-frame clones appear in the TCRdb table, and some are missing; sequencing was by immunoSEQ multiplex PCR. The table includes some 71,000 clones, approximately 89% detected once. The sequenced sample consisted of PBMCs. These receptors were obtained from a woman between 50 and 59 years old with head and neck cancer.

V is TRBV7-2 and J is TRBJ1-6; D gene uncertain. V was trimmed by 3 bases and J by 14 bases, leaving 8 bases between them. Looked up from germline, CDR1 is SGHTA and CDR2 is FQGNSA. The CDR3 sequence is 11 residues long. Here the CDR3 DNA reads TGTGCCAGCAGCTTTGAGGGCTCCCTCCACTTT. Translation gives CASSFEGSLHF.

J is TRBJ1-2 and V is TRBV6-2 or TRBV6-3; D remains ambiguous. CDR1 MNHEY and CDR2 SVGEGT come from the germline V gene. The V end was cut by 5 bases, the J end by 1 base, with 8 bases between. The CDR3 is 13 residues long. The CDR3 protein is CASSTRVNYGYTF. CDR3 bases: TGTGCCAGCAGTACCCGAGTTAACTATGGCTACACCTTC.

This chain uses TRBV7-2 with TRBJ2-7, with 8 bases that match TRBD1. CDR1 and CDR2 (germline): SGHTA, FQGNSA. Trimming cost V 5 bases and J 3 bases; bases outside gene matches: 3. The CDR3 runs 13 residues. Here the CDR3 reads CASSQDRGYEQYF. As DNA, the CDR3 is TGTGCCAGCAGCCAAGACAGGGGCTACGAGCAGTACTTC.

V gene TRBV5-1 combines with J gene TRBJ1-2; D unresolved. CDR1 is SGHRS and CDR2 is YFSETQ in the germline V gene. Trimming took 4 bases from V and 6 from J, leaving 13 bases between them. The length of the CDR3 is 13 residues. The CDR3 region has the DNA TGCGCCAGCAGCATTCTGGGAAACCATGGCTACACCTTC. Translated, it gives CASSILGNHGYTF.

V gene TRBV3-1 (or the pseudogene TRBV3-2) combines with J gene TRBJ1-5, with D hard to call. CDR1 is LGHDT and CDR2 is YNNKEL in the germline V gene (reference sequence). V shed 1 base and J shed 7 bases, with 11 bases lying between them. The CDR3 totals 14 residues. Here the CDR3 reads CASSQGPEGQPQHF. DNA for the CDR3: TGTGCCAGCAGCCAAGGGCCGGAAGGCCAGCCCCAGCATTTT.

CDR3 nucleotide sequence: TGTGCCAGCAGCAGGGGCTCAGCGGGGCCCGGCGATACGCAGTATTTT. Its translation: CASSRGSAGPGDTQYF. The genes are TRBV11-3 and TRBJ2-3; TRBD2 matches 7 bases. Losses at the gene ends were 5 bases for V and 6 bases for J; bases not matched to a gene: 14. The CDR3 is made up of 16 amino acids. Germline-derived CDR1 and CDR2 are SGHNT and YENEEA.

The chain couples TRBV5-1 to TRBJ1-6; TRBD1 matches at 9 bases. Trimming at V came to 4 bases and at J to 9 bases, leaving 14 bases not matched to a gene. From germline, CDR1 is SGHRS and CDR2 YFSETQ. The CDR3 consists of 17 residues. Here the CDR3 DNA reads TGCGCCAGCAGCCAGGGGGGGACAGGGAAACTTCGTTCACCCCTCCACTTT. Residues: CASSQGGTGKLRSPLHF.

V gene TRBV7-8 combines with J gene TRBJ1-3; 7 bases map to TRBD1. Per germline, CDR1 SGHVS and CDR2 FQNEAQ. V was clipped by 3 bases and J by 0 bases; unmatched bases: 2. The CDR3 runs 15 residues. CDR3 nucleotides: TGTGCCAGCAGCTTGGGACAGTTCTCTGGAAACACCATATATTTT. It is translated as CASSLGQFSGNTIYF.

The V gene is TRBV7-8, the J gene TRBJ1-5, with 9 positions matching TRBD1. V lost 6 bases and J lost 6; bases outside the gene matches: 9. The CDR3 consists of 15 residues. Germline values: CDR1 SGHVS, CDR2 FQNEAQ. CDR3 nucleotides: TGTGCCAGCAGACCCGGGACAGGGATTGGTCAGCCCCAGCATTTT. Protein sequence: CASRPGTGIGQPQHF.

The chain recombines TRBV7-2 with TRBJ1-1, with TRBD1 identical over 8 bases. Germline V CDR1 and CDR2: SGHTA, FQGNSA. The CDR3 runs to 15 residues. The V segment lost 5 bases and the J segment 0 bases; nucleotides outside the gene matches: 5. The CDR3 protein is CASSRRTGMNTEAFF. The CDR3, as DNA: TGTGCCAGCAGCCGCAGGACAGGGATGAACACTGAAGCTTTCTTT.

The chain recombines TRBV30 with TRBJ1-2; D not resolved. The ends were cut back, 3 bases at V and 1 base at J, with 3 bases in the middle. Germline CDR1 and CDR2: GTSNPN and SVGIG (reference sequence). The CDR3 totals 11 residues. The CDR3, as DNA: TGTGCCTGGAGGGGTAACTATGGCTACACCTTC. Encoded protein: CAWRGNYGYTF.